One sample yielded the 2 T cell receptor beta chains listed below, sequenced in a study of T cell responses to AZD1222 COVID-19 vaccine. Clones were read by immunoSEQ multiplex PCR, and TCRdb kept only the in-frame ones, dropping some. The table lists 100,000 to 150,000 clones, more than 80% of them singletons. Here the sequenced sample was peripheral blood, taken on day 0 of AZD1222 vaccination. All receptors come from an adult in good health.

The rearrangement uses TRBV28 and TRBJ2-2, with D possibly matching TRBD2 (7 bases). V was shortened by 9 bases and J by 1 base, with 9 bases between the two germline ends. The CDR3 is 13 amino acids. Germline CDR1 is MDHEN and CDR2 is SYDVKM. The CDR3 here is CASRGGNTGELFF. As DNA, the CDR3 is TGTGCCAGTAGGGGGGGGAACACCGGGGAGCTGTTTTTT.

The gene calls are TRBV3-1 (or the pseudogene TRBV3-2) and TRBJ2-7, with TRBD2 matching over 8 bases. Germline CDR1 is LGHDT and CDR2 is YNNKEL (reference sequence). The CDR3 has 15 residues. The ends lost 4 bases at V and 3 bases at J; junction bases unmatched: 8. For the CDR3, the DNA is TGTGCCAGCAGCCCGGGACTAGGAACGGGCTACGAGCAGTACTTC. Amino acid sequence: CASSPGLGTGYEQYF.